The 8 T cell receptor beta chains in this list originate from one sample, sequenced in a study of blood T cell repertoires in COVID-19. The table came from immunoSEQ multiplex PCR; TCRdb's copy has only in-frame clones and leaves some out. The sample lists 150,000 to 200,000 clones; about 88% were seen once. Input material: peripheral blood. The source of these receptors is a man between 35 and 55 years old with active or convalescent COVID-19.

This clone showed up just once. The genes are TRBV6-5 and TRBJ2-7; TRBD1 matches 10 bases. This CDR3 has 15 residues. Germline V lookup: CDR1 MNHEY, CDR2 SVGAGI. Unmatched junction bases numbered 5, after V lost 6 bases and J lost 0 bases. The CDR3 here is CASRLWTGGSYEQYF. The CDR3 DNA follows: TGTGCCAGCAGACTCTGGACAGGGGGCTCCTACGAGCAGTACTTC.

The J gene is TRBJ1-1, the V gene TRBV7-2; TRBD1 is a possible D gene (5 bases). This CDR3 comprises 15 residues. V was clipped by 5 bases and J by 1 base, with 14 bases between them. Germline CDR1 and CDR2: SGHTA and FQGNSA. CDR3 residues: CASSPGGVRNTEAFF. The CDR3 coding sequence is TGTGCCAGCAGCCCCGGAGGGGTCAGGAACACTGAAGCTTTCTTT.

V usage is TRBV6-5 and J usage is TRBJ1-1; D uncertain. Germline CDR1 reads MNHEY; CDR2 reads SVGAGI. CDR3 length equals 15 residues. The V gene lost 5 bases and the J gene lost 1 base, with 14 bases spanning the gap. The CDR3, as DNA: TGTGCCAGCAGTAGAAGGCAGGTTACGAACACTGAAGCTTTCTTT. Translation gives CASSRRQVTNTEAFF.

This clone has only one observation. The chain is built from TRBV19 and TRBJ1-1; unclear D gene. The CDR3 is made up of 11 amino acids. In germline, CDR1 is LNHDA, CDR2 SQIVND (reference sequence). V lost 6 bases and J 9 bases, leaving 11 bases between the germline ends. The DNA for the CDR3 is TGTGCCAGTAGCCTAGATAGAAAAGCTTTCTTT. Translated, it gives CASSLDRKAFF.

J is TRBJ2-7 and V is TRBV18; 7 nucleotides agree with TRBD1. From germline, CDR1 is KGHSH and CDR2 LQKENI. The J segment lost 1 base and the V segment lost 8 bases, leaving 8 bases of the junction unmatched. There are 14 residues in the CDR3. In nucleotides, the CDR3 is TGTGCCAGCGCATCCGGGACAGCGTCCTACGAGCAGTACTTC. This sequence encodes CASASGTASYEQYF.

CDR3 sequence reads: CASSSEGRGRPGANVLTF. DNA for the CDR3: TGTGCCAGCAGCTCCGAGGGTAGAGGGCGCCCTGGGGCCAACGTCCTGACTTTC. The chain has TRBV7-8 and TRBJ2-6; D is perhaps TRBD2 (5 bases). V was clipped by 4 bases and J by 2 bases, with 18 bases between them. CDR1 is SGHVS, CDR2 FQNEAQ, per germline. The CDR3 contains 18 residues.

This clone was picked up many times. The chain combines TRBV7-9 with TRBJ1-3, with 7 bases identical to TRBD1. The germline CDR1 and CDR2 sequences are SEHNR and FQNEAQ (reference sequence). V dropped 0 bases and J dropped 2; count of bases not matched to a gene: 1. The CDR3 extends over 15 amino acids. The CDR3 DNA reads TGTGCCAGCAGCTTAGCGACAGGGACTGGAAACACCATATATTTT. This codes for CASSLATGTGNTIYF.

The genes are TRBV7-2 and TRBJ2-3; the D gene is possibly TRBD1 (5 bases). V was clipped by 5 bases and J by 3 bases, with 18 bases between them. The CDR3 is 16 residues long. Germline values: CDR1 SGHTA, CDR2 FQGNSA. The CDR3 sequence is CASSTRQRSMTDTQYF. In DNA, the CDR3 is TGTGCCAGCAGCACCCGACAGAGATCGATGACAGATACGCAGTATTTT.